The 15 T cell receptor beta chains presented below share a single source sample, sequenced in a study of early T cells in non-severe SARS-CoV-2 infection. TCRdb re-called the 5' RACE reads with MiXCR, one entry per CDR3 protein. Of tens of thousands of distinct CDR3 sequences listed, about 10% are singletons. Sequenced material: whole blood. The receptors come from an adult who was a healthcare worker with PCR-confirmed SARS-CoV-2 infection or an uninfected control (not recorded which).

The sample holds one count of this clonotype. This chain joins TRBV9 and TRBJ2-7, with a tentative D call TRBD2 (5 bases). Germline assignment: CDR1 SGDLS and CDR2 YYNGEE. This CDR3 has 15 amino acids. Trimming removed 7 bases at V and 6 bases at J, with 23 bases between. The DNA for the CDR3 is TGTGCCAGCTACTCTGCGAGGGCCCGCCGCTGCGAGCAGTACTTC. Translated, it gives CASYSARARRCEQYF.

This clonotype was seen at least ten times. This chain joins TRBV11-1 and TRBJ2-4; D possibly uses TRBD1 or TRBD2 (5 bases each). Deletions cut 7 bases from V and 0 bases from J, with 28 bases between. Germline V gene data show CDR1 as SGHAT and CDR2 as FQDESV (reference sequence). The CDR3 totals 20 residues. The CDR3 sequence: CASTLPSGRESSLAKNIQYF. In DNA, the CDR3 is TGTGCCAGCACCCTTCCGTCGGGGCGAGAGAGTTCCCTAGCCAAAAACATTCAGTACTTC.

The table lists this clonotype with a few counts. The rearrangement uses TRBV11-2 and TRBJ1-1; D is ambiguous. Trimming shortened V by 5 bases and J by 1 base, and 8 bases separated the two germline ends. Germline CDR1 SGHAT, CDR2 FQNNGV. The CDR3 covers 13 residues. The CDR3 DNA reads TGTGCCAGCAGCGGGGATAGGAACACTGAAGCTTTCTTT. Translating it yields CASSGDRNTEAFF.

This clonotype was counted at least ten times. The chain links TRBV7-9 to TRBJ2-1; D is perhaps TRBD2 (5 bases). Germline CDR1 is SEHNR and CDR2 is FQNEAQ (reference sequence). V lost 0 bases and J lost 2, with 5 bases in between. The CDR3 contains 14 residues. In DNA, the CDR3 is TGTGCCAGCAGCTTAGCGGGAGCCTACAATGAGCAGTTCTTC. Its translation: CASSLAGAYNEQFF.

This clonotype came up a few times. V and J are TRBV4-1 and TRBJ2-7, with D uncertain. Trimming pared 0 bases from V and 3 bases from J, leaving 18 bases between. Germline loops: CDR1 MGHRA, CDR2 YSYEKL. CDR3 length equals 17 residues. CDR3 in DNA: TGCGCCAGCAGCCAAGATGAAGGGCGGAACATGATCTACGAGCAGTACTTC. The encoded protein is CASSQDEGRNMIYEQYF.

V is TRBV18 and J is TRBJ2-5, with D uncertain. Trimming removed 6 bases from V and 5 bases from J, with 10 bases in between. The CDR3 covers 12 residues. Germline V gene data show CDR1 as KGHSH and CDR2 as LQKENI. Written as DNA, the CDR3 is TGTGCCAGCTCCCCCTCCGGCGAGACCCAGTACTTC. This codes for CASSPSGETQYF.

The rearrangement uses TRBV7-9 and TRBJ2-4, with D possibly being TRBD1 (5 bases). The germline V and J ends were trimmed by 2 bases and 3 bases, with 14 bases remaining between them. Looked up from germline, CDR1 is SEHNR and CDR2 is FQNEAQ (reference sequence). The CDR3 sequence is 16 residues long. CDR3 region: CASSLRGREGKNIQYF. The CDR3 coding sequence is TGTGCCAGCAGCTTAAGGGGCAGGGAAGGCAAAAACATTCAGTACTTC.

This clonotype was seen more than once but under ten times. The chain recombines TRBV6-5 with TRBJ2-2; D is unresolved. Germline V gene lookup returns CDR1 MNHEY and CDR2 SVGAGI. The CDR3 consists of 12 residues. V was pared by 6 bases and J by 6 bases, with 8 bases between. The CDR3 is CASRPPAGELFF. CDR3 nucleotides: TGTGCCAGCAGACCCCCCGCCGGGGAGCTGTTTTTT.

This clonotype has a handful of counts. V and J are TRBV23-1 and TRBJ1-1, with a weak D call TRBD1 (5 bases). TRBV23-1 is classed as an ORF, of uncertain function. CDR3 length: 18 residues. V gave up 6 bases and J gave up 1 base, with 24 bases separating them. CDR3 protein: CASSQRGPNPRWNTEAFF. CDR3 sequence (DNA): TGCGCCAGCAGCCAGCGGGGACCAAACCCACGTTGGAACACTGAAGCTTTCTTT.

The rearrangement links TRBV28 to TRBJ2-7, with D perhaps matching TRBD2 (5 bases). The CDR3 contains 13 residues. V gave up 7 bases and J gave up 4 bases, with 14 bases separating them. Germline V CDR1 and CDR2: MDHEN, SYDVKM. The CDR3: CASIQSTTYEQYF. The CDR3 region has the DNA TGTGCCAGCATCCAGTCGACTACGTACGAGCAGTACTTC.

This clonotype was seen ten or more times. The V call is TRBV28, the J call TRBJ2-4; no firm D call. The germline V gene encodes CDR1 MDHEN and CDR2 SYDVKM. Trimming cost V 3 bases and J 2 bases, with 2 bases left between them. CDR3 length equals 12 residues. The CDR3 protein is CASSFSKNIQYF. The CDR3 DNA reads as TGTGCCAGCAGTTTTTCCAAAAACATTCAGTACTTC.

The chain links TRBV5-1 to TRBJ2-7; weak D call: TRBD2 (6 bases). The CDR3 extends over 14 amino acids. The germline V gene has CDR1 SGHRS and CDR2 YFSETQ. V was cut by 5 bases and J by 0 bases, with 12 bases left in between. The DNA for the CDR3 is TGCGCCAGCAGTCGTGAGCGGGCCTCCTACGAGCAGTACTTC. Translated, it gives CASSRERASYEQYF. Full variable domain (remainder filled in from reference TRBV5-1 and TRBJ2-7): KAGVTQTPRYLIKTRGQQVTLSCSPISGHRSVSWYQQTPGQGLQFLFEYFSETQRNKGNFPGRFSGRQFSNSRSEMNVSTLELGDSALYLCASSRERASYEQYFGPGTRLTVT.

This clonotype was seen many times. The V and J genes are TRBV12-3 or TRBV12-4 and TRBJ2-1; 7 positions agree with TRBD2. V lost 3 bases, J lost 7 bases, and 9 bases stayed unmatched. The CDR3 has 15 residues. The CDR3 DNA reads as TGTGCCAGCAGTTTCTTCGCGGGAGCGTATAATGAGCAGTTCTTC. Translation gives CASSFFAGAYNEQFF.

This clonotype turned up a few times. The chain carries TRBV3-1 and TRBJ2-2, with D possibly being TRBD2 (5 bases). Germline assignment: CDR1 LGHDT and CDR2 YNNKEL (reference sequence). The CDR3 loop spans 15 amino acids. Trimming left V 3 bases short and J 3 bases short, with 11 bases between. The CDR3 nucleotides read TGTGCCAGCAGCCAGTTTCTAGCTGACACCGGGGAGCTGTTTTTT. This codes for CASSQFLADTGELFF.

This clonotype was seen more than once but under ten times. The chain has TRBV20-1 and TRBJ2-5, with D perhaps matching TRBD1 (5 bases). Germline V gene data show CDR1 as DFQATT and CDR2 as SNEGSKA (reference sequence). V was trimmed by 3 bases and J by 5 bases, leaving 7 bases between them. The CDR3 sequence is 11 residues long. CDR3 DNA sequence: TGCAGTGCTAGGTCAGGGGAGACCCAGTACTTC. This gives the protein CSARSGETQYF.